These 10 T cell receptor beta chains came from one sample sequenced in a study of T cell repertoires in cytomegalovirus infection. No antigen has been identified for these receptors. TCRdb fed the reads into MiXCR, producing one record per CDR3 protein. In the table there are approximately 300,000 distinct CDR3 sequences, 25% to 35% of which are singletons. This material consisted of cultured PBMCs, taken from culture after CMV antigen stimulation. The source is a human donor in good health (CMV status not recorded). Some clones in this sample may be carry-over from other donors' samples.

The rearrangement uses TRBV7-8 and TRBJ2-7; D perhaps matches TRBD1 (8 bases). V lost 0 bases to trimming and J lost 2 bases, with 14 bases between them. This CDR3 is built from 16 residues. Per the germline V gene, CDR1 is SGHVS and CDR2 is FQNEAQ. This CDR3 reads CASSLAGRDRTYEQYF. The CDR3 DNA follows: TGTGCCAGCAGCTTAGCGGGGAGGGACAGGACCTACGAGCAGTACTTC.

The chain has TRBV20-1 and TRBJ2-7; D not resolved. Trimming removed 3 bases at V and 3 bases at J, with 9 bases between. The length of the CDR3 is 12 residues. Germline V gene data show CDR1 as DFQATT and CDR2 as SNEGSKA (reference sequence). The CDR3 loop reads CSARGLDYEQYF. CDR3 DNA: TGCAGTGCTAGGGGGTTGGACTACGAGCAGTACTTC.

The rearrangement joins TRBV4-1 to TRBJ1-5; 7 bases agree with TRBD1. Germline-derived CDR1 and CDR2 are MGHRA and YSYEKL. V shed 1 base and J 3 bases; nucleotides not matched to a gene: 3. The CDR3 contains 15 residues. In nucleotides, the CDR3 is TGCGCCAGCAGCCAAGGGGGACAGTCCAATCAGCCCCAGCATTTT. Encoded protein: CASSQGGQSNQPQHF.

Ten or more counts support this clonotype. This chain joins TRBV7-2 and TRBJ1-1; possibly TRBD1 for D (5 bases). The ends were cut back, 1 base at V and 2 bases at J, with 11 bases in the middle. This CDR3 spans 15 amino acids. The germline CDR1 and CDR2 sequences are SGHTA and FQGNSA. In DNA form, the CDR3 reads TGTGCCAGCAGCTTAGTGGGACGAGGTAACACTGAAGCTTTCTTT. The encoded protein is CASSLVGRGNTEAFF.

The chain couples TRBV7-9 to TRBJ2-5; D uncertain. From germline, CDR1 is SEHNR and CDR2 FQNEAQ (reference sequence). The CDR3 is 14 residues long. Trimming cost V 5 bases and J 5 bases, with 15 bases left between them. CDR3 residues: CASSPLGIEETQYF. In DNA form, the CDR3 reads TGTGCCAGCAGCCCACTGGGAATAGAGGAGACCCAGTACTTC. Supplemented by reference TRBV7-9 and TRBJ2-5, the full variable domain reads DTGVSQNPRHKITKRGQNVTFRCDPISEHNRLYWYRQTLGQGPEFLTYFQNEAQLEKSRLLSDRFSAERPKGSFSTLEIQRTEQGDSAMYLCASSPLGIEETQYFGPGTRLLVL.

The chain couples TRBV7-2 to TRBJ2-1; TRBD2 matches at 16 bases. Per the germline V gene, CDR1 is SGHTA and CDR2 is FQGNSA. The CDR3 runs 16 residues. V lost 5 bases, J lost 9 bases, and 7 bases stayed unmatched. CDR3 bases: TGTGCCAGCAGCGGGGGACTAGCGGGAGGGCGTGGTGAGCAGTTCTTC. Translating it yields CASSGGLAGGRGEQFF.

V and J are TRBV19 and TRBJ2-1; 8 bases are a match to TRBD2. This CDR3 region has 14 residues. Trimming at V came to 3 bases and at J to 7 bases, leaving 5 bases not matched to a gene. Germline V gene data show CDR1 as LNHDA and CDR2 as SQIVND (reference sequence). This chain's CDR3 is CASSIREGRNEQFF. The CDR3 DNA reads TGTGCCAGTAGTATCCGGGAGGGCCGGAATGAGCAGTTCTTC.

This clonotype was seen repeatedly, ten times or more. The V call is TRBV4-2, the J call TRBJ2-4; perhaps TRBD1 as D (6 bases). There are 17 residues in the CDR3. V was trimmed by 3 bases and J by 0 bases, leaving 15 bases between them. CDR1 and CDR2 (germline): LGHNA, YNFKEQ. CDR3 residues: CASSQDSTFLAKNIQYF. The CDR3 coding sequence is TGTGCCAGCAGCCAGGACAGTACTTTTCTAGCCAAAAACATTCAGTACTTC.

The chain couples TRBV12-3 or TRBV12-4 to TRBJ1-1; 7 nucleotides line up with TRBD1. V shed 3 bases and J 5 bases; nucleotides not matched to a gene: 12. The length of the CDR3 is 16 residues. CDR3 bases: TGTGCCAGCAGTTTGGGGCAGGGGGGGACTGAGACTGAAGCTTTCTTT. Translation gives CASSLGQGGTETEAFF.

The chain joins TRBV5-4 to TRBJ2-5, with 11 nucleotides matching TRBD2. V gave up 3 bases and J gave up 1 base; unmatched junction bases: 14. The V gene's germline CDR1 is SGHNT and CDR2 YYREEE (reference sequence). The CDR3 totals 19 residues. In nucleotides, the CDR3 is TGTGCCAGCAGCTCATTAGCGGGGGGGCGAAGAGGCACCCAAGAGACCCAGTACTTC. Translated, it gives CASSSLAGGRRGTQETQYF.